A selection of T cell receptor beta chains follows, all from one sample in a study of T cells in localized non-small cell lung cancer. Clones were read by immunoSEQ multiplex PCR, and TCRdb kept only the in-frame ones, dropping some. This table holds some 1,300 clones, 30% to 35% found once. Sequencing used normal lung tissue next to the tumor, obtained before any cancer treatment. These receptors were taken from a male donor older than 55 with stage I squamous cell lung carcinoma. The CDR3 runs from the conserved cysteine through the conserved F or W. The D gene is left open where the match is weak. Size tells how often a clone was seen (once, few, many) or the class of an expanded clone, and some rows leave it out.

D: .
J: TRBJ2-4
size: .
V: TRBV19
DNA: TGTGCCAGTAGTAGCACACCGCCTGCGGCCAAAAACATTCAGTACTTC
CDR3: CASSSTPPAAKNIQYF

D: TRBD1
J: TRBJ1-5
size: .
V: TRBV29-1
DNA: TGCAGCGCTCGGGACAGGGATGATCAGCCCCAGCATTTT
CDR3: CSARDRDDQPQHF

D: .
J: TRBJ1-2
size: .
V: TRBV19
DNA: TGTGCCAGTAGGCAAGGGGCTGTATATGGCTACACCTTC
CDR3: CASRQGAVYGYTF

D: .
J: TRBJ1-5
size: .
V: TRBV18
DNA: TGTGCCAGCTCACCAGGATCAAGCAATCAGCCCCAGCATTTT
CDR3: CASSPGSSNQPQHF

D: .
J: TRBJ1-5
size: .
V: TRBV12-5
DNA: TGTGCTAGTGGTTTGGACAGGGGCAATCAGCCCCAGCATTTT
CDR3: CASGLDRGNQPQHF

D: TRBD2
J: TRBJ2-5
size: .
V: TRBV14
DNA: TGTGCCAGCAGTCAATGGAAGCGGGGGGGAGAGACCCAGTACTTC
CDR3: CASSQWKRGGETQYF

D: .
J: TRBJ2-1
size: few
V: TRBV11-3
DNA: TGTGCCAGCCTCAAAGGGGGTGGAGGGTACAATGAGCAGTTCTTC
CDR3: CASLKGGGGYNEQFF

D: .
J: TRBJ2-7
size: .
V: TRBV28
DNA: TGTGCCAGCAGTTTCGGCTCCTACGAGCAGTACTTC
CDR3: CASSFGSYEQYF

D: .
J: TRBJ2-6
size: few
V: TRBV1
DNA: TGCACCAGCAGTTTATCGTGTTTGTGCACTCGGGCCAACGTCCTGACTTTC
CDR3: CTSSLSCLCTRANVLTF

D: TRBD1
J: TRBJ1-3
size: .
V: TRBV11-3
DNA: TGTGCCAGCAGCCTGGGACAGCCTGGAAACACCATATATTTT
CDR3: CASSLGQPGNTIYF

D: TRBD1
J: TRBJ1-5
size: .
V: TRBV19
DNA: TGTGCCAGTATGGACAGGGCGGGGCAGCCCCAGCATTTT
CDR3: CASMDRAGQPQHF

D: .
J: TRBJ1-2
size: medium-sized
V: TRBV6-8
DNA: TGTGCCAGCATGAAACTCCGGGATCCGGGGGAGGAGAGCTATGGCTACACCTTC
CDR3: CASMKLRDPGEESYGYTF

D: TRBD1
J: TRBJ1-1
size: hyperexpanded
V: TRBV12-5
DNA: TGTGCTAGTGGTTTGGTACCAGGGGGGACTGAAGCTTTCTTT
CDR3: CASGLVPGGTEAFF

D: TRBD1
J: TRBJ1-5
size: .
V: TRBV30
DNA: TGTGCCTGGAGCCGACAGGGTAGCAATCAGCCCCAGCATTTT
CDR3: CAWSRQGSNQPQHF

D: TRBD1
J: TRBJ2-2
size: .
V: TRBV30
DNA: TGTGCCTGGAGTAGCATGCCAGGGGGCGCGTTTCCCGGGGAGCTGTTTTTT
CDR3: CAWSSMPGGAFPGELFF

D: .
J: TRBJ2-2
size: few
V: TRBV5-1
DNA: TGCGCCAGCAGCTTTCGCTCAGATCGGGGGGCGGAGTGGACCGGGGAGCTGTTTTTT
CDR3: CASSFRSDRGAEWTGELFF

D: .
J: TRBJ2-7
size: few
V: TRBV6-8
DNA: TGTGCCAGTTACCGGGACCTCTCCTACGAGCAGTACTTC
CDR3: CASYRDLSYEQYF

D: TRBD1
J: TRBJ1-1
size: .
V: TRBV25-1
DNA: TGTGCCAGCAGTGAATGGGAGACAGGGGCCATGAACACTGAAGCTTTCTTT
CDR3: CASSEWETGAMNTEAFF

D: .
J: TRBJ1-2
size: .
V: TRBV14
DNA: TGTGCCAGCAGTTTTATACCGGACAGTAACTATGGCTACACCTTC
CDR3: CASSFIPDSNYGYTF

D: .
J: TRBJ2-7
size: .
V: TRBV19
DNA: TGTGCCAGTAGTATATTGAAGGGCGGCGAGCAGTACTTC
CDR3: CASSILKGGEQYF

D: TRBD1
J: TRBJ1-1
size: few
V: TRBV9
DNA: TGTGCCAGCAGTGAAAAAAGGACAGGGATCAAAGCTTTCTTT
CDR3: CASSEKRTGIKAFF

D: .
J: TRBJ1-5
size: few
V: TRBV19
DNA: TGTGCCAGTAGTATAGACAGCCTCAATCAGCCCCAGCATTTT
CDR3: CASSIDSLNQPQHF

D: .
J: TRBJ1-6
size: few
V: TRBV30
DNA: TGTGCCTGGAGACGGCTTGGGACCTTCAAAAGGTCACCCCTCCACTTT
CDR3: CAWRRLGTFKRSPLHF

D: .
J: TRBJ2-2
size: .
V: TRBV9
DNA: TGTGCCAGCAGCGTAACAGGGTACTCCGGGGAGCTGTTTTTT
CDR3: CASSVTGYSGELFF

D: TRBD1
J: TRBJ1-5
size: few
V: TRBV19
DNA: TGTGCCAGTAGTGCCCGACAGGGGAATAGCAATCAGCCCCAGCATTTT
CDR3: CASSARQGNSNQPQHF

D: TRBD1
J: TRBJ1-2
size: few
V: TRBV19
DNA: TGTGCCATCCAGGGACAGGGGGCCTATGGCTACACCTTC
CDR3: CAIQGQGAYGYTF

D: .
J: TRBJ2-7
size: .
V: TRBV29-1
DNA: TGCAGCGTCCAGCAGGGGGGTAAGCCGACGAGGGAGCAGTACTTC
CDR3: CSVQQGGKPTREQYF

D: .
J: TRBJ1-4
size: .
V: TRBV30
DNA: TGTGCCTGGAGCAACATCCTCTCAGGGGTTGCGGAAAAACTGTTTTTT
CDR3: CAWSNILSGVAEKLFF

D: TRBD1
J: TRBJ1-1
size: once
V: TRBV29-1
DNA: TGCAGCGTTGCGGGACAGGGCCATCCTGAAGCTTTCTTT
CDR3: CSVAGQGHPEAFF

D: .
J: TRBJ2-2
size: .
V: TRBV6-8
DNA: TGTGCCATCAGTGGGCAGGGGAACACCGGGGAGCTGTTTTTT
CDR3: CAISGQGNTGELFF

D: .
J: TRBJ2-3
size: .
V: TRBV9
DNA: TGTGCCAGCAGCCCCTCCCCCGGGAGTACGAAAGATACGCAGTATTTT
CDR3: CASSPSPGSTKDTQYF

D: .
J: TRBJ2-1
size: .
V: TRBV29-1
DNA: TGCAGCGCCTCTGTCGGTTACAATGAGCAGTTCTTC
CDR3: CSASVGYNEQFF

D: TRBD1
J: TRBJ2-1
size: .
V: TRBV18
DNA: TGTGCCAGCTCACCAGGACAGGTCAAGGGCTCCTACAATGAGCAGTTCTTC
CDR3: CASSPGQVKGSYNEQFF

D: .
J: TRBJ1-1
size: large
V: TRBV11-3
DNA: TGTGCCAGCAGCTCCGCAACCTTCCCGAACACTGAAGCTTTCTTT
CDR3: CASSSATFPNTEAFF

D: .
J: TRBJ1-3
size: few
V: TRBV6-8
DNA: TGTGCCAGCAGTTACCTCCAGGGTGGAAACACCATATATTTT
CDR3: CASSYLQGGNTIYF

D: .
J: TRBJ1-1
size: medium-sized
V: TRBV6-8
DNA: TGTGCCAGCAGTCTCGGGGGTTCGAACACTGAAGCTTTCTTT
CDR3: CASSLGGSNTEAFF

D: .
J: TRBJ1-6
size: .
V: TRBV6-8
DNA: TGTGCCAGCAGTTACTCGAGCGGTCCTAATTCACCCCTCCACTTT
CDR3: CASSYSSGPNSPLHF

D: TRBD1
J: TRBJ1-2
size: .
V: TRBV6-8
DNA: TGTGCCAGCAGTTACCGACCGGGACAGGGGAACTATGGCTACACCTTC
CDR3: CASSYRPGQGNYGYTF

D: .
J: TRBJ1-6
size: .
V: TRBV19
DNA: TGTGCCAGTAGTACACCGATGGAGGCCGGGACTCCCCTCCACTTT
CDR3: CASSTPMEAGTPLHF

D: .
J: TRBJ1-1
size: few
V: TRBV19
DNA: TGTGCCAGTAAGGGAGGCACTGAAGCTTTCTTT
CDR3: CASKGGTEAFF

D: TRBD1
J: TRBJ1-1
size: few
V: TRBV6-8
DNA: TGTGCCATCAGTAACCCGGGACAGGGTAACACTGAAGCTTTCTTT
CDR3: CAISNPGQGNTEAFF

D: TRBD1
J: TRBJ1-1
size: few
V: TRBV9
DNA: TGTGCCAGCAGCGTGACAGGGCCTTCCACTGAAGCTTTCTTT
CDR3: CASSVTGPSTEAFF

D: TRBD1
J: TRBJ1-6
size: few
V: TRBV11-3
DNA: TGTGCCAGCAGCTTACGGGAGAAGACAGGGAGTAGTTCACCCCTCCACTTT
CDR3: CASSLREKTGSSSPLHF

D: .
J: TRBJ2-3
size: few
V: TRBV14
DNA: TGTGCCAGCAGCCACTGGGACGCAGATACGCAGTATTTT
CDR3: CASSHWDADTQYF

D: .
J: TRBJ1-1
size: medium-sized
V: TRBV11-3
DNA: TGTGCCAGCAGCTTGGGCAGGGTGGGCGAAACTGAAGCTTTCTTT
CDR3: CASSLGRVGETEAFF

D: .
J: TRBJ1-1
size: few
V: TRBV6-8
DNA: TGTGCCAGCAGTTACTCTCAGATGAACACTGAAGCTTTCTTT
CDR3: CASSYSQMNTEAFF

D: .
J: TRBJ1-5
size: medium-sized
V: TRBV6-8
DNA: TGTGCCAGCAGTTCACAGGGTTTCGATCAGCCCCAGCATTTT
CDR3: CASSSQGFDQPQHF

D: TRBD1
J: TRBJ2-7
size: .
V: TRBV30
DNA: TGTGCCTTTGGGACAGGGTTCTCCGAGCAGTACTTC
CDR3: CAFGTGFSEQYF

D: .
J: TRBJ1-5
size: few
V: TRBV9
DNA: TGTGCCAGCCGGACAAATAGCAATCAGCCCCAGCATTTT
CDR3: CASRTNSNQPQHF

D: .
J: TRBJ2-5
size: large
V: TRBV9
DNA: TGTGCCAGCAGCGTGGGGACAACGCGCGAGACCCAGTACTTC
CDR3: CASSVGTTRETQYF

D: .
J: TRBJ1-5
size: .
V: TRBV28
DNA: TGTGCCAGCAGTTTAACAGGTACCCTCTATAGCAATCAGCCCCAGCATTTT
CDR3: CASSLTGTLYSNQPQHF

D: TRBD2
J: TRBJ2-7
size: .
V: TRBV6-8
DNA: TGTGCCAGCAGCCGGCGGACTAGCGGGGGGTACGAGCAGTACTTC
CDR3: CASSRRTSGGYEQYF

D: .
J: TRBJ1-1
size: .
V: TRBV18
DNA: TGTGCCAGCTCACCACGTCAAGGGCAGGGAGGGCCTAGCACTGAAGCTTTCTTT
CDR3: CASSPRQGQGGPSTEAFF

D: .
J: TRBJ2-3
size: .
V: TRBV11-3
DNA: TGTGCCAGCAGCCAGGGGGGGGCGGAAGATACGCAGTATTTT
CDR3: CASSQGGAEDTQYF

D: .
J: TRBJ2-5
size: .
V: TRBV14
DNA: TGTGCCAGCAGTCAACTACAGAACCGACAAGAGACCCAGTACTTC
CDR3: CASSQLQNRQETQYF

D: .
J: TRBJ2-1
size: few
V: TRBV18
DNA: TGTGCCAGCTCAACCCAGGGAAGGGAGAATGAGCAGTTCTTC
CDR3: CASSTQGRENEQFF

D: .
J: TRBJ2-1
size: .
V: TRBV28
DNA: TGTGCCAGCAGTTTACCCCGTCTGGGGGGCCGCAATGAGCAGTTCTTC
CDR3: CASSLPRLGGRNEQFF

D: .
J: TRBJ1-5
size: few
V: TRBV6-8
DNA: TGTGCCAGCAGTTATGGAGGGAGTAGGAATCAGCCCCAGCATTTT
CDR3: CASSYGGSRNQPQHF

D: .
J: TRBJ1-1
size: .
V: TRBV18
DNA: TGTGCCAGCTCACCAGGGACCCGGAGGGGAGCTTTCTTT
CDR3: CASSPGTRRGAFF